The present T cell receptor (beta chain) was sequenced within a study of blood T cell repertoires in COVID-19 (dated by TCRdb to the early 2020s). Broadly, across the study: The collaborator samples originated in the United States, Italy and Spain and spanned the acute and convalescent phases of COVID-19. The prospective study material was composed of cDNA or gDNA derived from T cells, B-cell-depleted T cells, or PBMCs. Sample metadata almost always included a de-identified subject ID, COVID-19 status, age in years and sex. Samples came from the ongoing ImmuneRACE study (first 160 participants) plus 1,254 subjects from 6 global collaborators. The dataset comprised deeply sampled blood TCRbeta repertoires from subjects exposed to, actively infected with, or recovered from COVID-19. A freely available public database, intended as a resource for researchers studying the immune response to SARS-CoV-2, is where the repertoires were released. HLA class I and class II types, where available, came from metadata supplied by the sample provider rather than from assay-based typing. What the study reported, not specific to this receptor: Clinical and demographic metadata were provided uncurated, with the amount varying by source and participant.

About this clone: Its antigen specificity is not known. No base qualities exist here, and no much larger clone lies one base off it.

Each collaborating institution followed its own protocols to collect whole blood in K2EDTA tubes. Collaborator samples were shipped for TCRbeta analysis as frozen whole blood, isolated PBMCs, or DNA extracted from either sample type. The CDR3 runs 16 amino acids, cysteine and phenylalanine included. Only the CDR3 part of the read is kept: 48 bases, read in frame from the first base. CDR1 LGHNT and CDR2 FRNRAP are derived from the germline V gene. The junction shows trimming of 2 bases on V and 2 bases on J, and the gene matches do not reach 6 bases of it. TCRbeta CDR3 regions were amplified from genomic DNA using the immunoSEQ Assay, a bias-controlled multiplex PCR. Per the authors' processing: The number of nucleated cells in each sample was estimated from the amplification of reference gene primers within the assay. To quantify the absolute abundance of each unique TCRbeta CDR3 rearrangement, sequence reads were collapsed and filtered. For each sample, productive Simpson clonality was calculated by taking the square root of Simpson's diversity index across productive rearrangements. TCRdb's version of the immuneACCESS table is confined to in-frame rearrangements and falls short of the full clone set. An unresolved V gene accounts for under half of the shortfall where checked; the remainder is of unknown origin. V and J calls and clone size are as listed in that table; D and trimming were resolved from the DNA. The sample table contains about 160,000 clones; only one count was recorded for approximately 95% of them. 3.5% to 5% of the sample goes to the ten largest clones.

The clonotype originates from a woman aged 45-60 years with acute or convalescent COVID-19. The sample comprised peripheral blood. The chain uses TRBV12-5 and TRBJ1-5; TRBD1 aligns with 7 central bases. The DNA sequence reads TGTGCTAGTGGTTTGCCTACAGGGGTCGGCAATCAGCCCCAGCATTTT. It specifies CASGLPTGVGNQPQHF.